This T cell receptor beta chain was identified in a study of T cells after yellow fever vaccination. The overall study: The authors prepared low-cell-number fractions using SMART-Seq v4 Ultra Low Input.

Unmatched junction bases numbered 10, after V lost 7 bases and J lost 2 bases. This CDR3 is 16 amino acids long. This clonotype was seen a single time. As yet, its antigen is unknown. Findings of the study overall: Although the secondary response was weaker, it peaked faster, at day 5 versus 15. Overlap between CD4 and CD8 compartments was detected for a small share of clonotypes.

Universal primer sites and UMIs were introduced during 5'RACE template-switching synthesis of TCR cDNA. Each CDR3 protein gets one entry after TCRdb re-called the 5' RACE reads with MiXCR. The sample shows 550,000 or so distinct CDR3 sequences, about 19% of them seen only once. The sequence was obtained from a man aged 25 to 40 who received the YFV17D yellow fever vaccine. The starting material was PBMCs, obtained 15 days after the yellow fever booster vaccination. The chain links TRBV12-3 or TRBV12-4 to TRBJ2-3; TRBD2 aligns across 9 bases. This chain's CDR3 is CASTPGLAQHTDTQYF. CDR3 DNA: TGTGCCAGCACCCCGGGACTAGCCCAGCACACAGATACGCAGTATTTT.